This TCR beta chain is drawn from a study of breast tumors, draining lymph nodes, adjacent tissues (dated by TCRdb to the mid-2010s). Background for the entire study: The study compared TCR beta repertoires across tumor, adjacent nontumor tissue and axillary lymph nodes from breast cancer patients. The study was designed to assess the relationships and possible T-cell exchange between tumor, surrounding tissue and draining lymph node repertoires in human breast cancer.

The sequencer was an Illumina HiSeq 2000. Multiplex PCR amplification was used to generate the TCR beta chain libraries. High-throughput sequencing was used to analyze the amplified TCR beta chain products. TCRdb trimmed the raw reads at Q25, called clones with MiXCR and kept productive beta chains. All rows with the same CDR3 protein become a single entry with the most common DNA and genes. This sample has more than 100,000 distinct CDR3 sequences in its table, and 20% to 25% of those were observed once. The leading ten clones occupy just over 2.5% of the sample. The axillary draining lymph nodes of breast cancer patients were the source of the lymph node samples. Overall study outcomes, separate from this receptor: The similarity between tumor and nontumor tissue repertoires was significantly greater in luminal-like breast cancer than in basal-like breast cancer. Rather than being directly demonstrated, the conclusion that tumor T cells originate in lymph nodes was presented as consistent with a hypothesis. A scenario in which most tumor T cells derive from the lymph node and then expand within tumor tissue was judged to be consistent with the data. Tumor T-cell repertoires showed less diversity than lymph node repertoires and more diversity than nontumor tissue repertoires, and tumor T-cell repertoires showed preferential V and J gene usage.

CDR1 and CDR2 are read off the germline V gene as SGHRS and YFSETQ. From its cysteine to its phenylalanine, the CDR3 spans 15 amino acids. The only DNA kept is the CDR3, 45 bases in frame from the first base. The junction shows trimming of 1 base on V and 5 bases on J, plus 14 bases between the germline ends. This clonotype was recorded many times. Its antigen is still unknown. Base qualities are not recorded, but no much larger clone differs from it by a single base. Sequencing input: axillary lymph node tissue. The chain is encoded by TRBV5-1 joined to TRBJ2-3; TRBD1 is possibly the D segment (5 matching bases). The receptor's source is a female donor with breast cancer. Some clones in this sample may be carry-over from other donors' samples. This receptor has the CDR3 CASSLLGLHRDTQYF. DNA sequence: TGCGCCAGCAGCTTGTTGGGGCTCCACCGAGATACGCAGTATTTT.